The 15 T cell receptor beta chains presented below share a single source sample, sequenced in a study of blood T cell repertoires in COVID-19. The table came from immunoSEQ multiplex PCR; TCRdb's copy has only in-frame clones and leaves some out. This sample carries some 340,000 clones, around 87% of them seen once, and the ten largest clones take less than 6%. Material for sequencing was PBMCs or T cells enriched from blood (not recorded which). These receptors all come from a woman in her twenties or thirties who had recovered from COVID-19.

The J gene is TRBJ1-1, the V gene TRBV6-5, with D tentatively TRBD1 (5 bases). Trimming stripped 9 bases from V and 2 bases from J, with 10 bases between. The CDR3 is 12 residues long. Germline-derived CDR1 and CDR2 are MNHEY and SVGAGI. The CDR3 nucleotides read TGTGCCAGTTCGGGGGATAACACTGAAGCTTTCTTT. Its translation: CASSGDNTEAFF.

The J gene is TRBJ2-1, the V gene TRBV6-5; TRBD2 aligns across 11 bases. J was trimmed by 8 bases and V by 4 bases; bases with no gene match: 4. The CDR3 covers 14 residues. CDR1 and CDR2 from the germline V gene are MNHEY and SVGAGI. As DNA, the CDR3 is TGTGCCAGCAGTTTAGCGGGGGGGCGATATGAGCAGTTCTTC. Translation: CASSLAGGRYEQFF.

CDR3 in DNA: TGCAGTGCTGGTGTACTAGCAATTGGGCGGGTGAACACTGAAGCTTTCTTT. Its translation: CSAGVLAIGRVNTEAFF. J is TRBJ1-1 and V is TRBV20-1, with D unresolved. Trimming pared 5 bases from V and 0 bases from J, leaving 22 bases between. CDR1 and CDR2 (germline): DFQATT, SNEGSKA (reference sequence). The CDR3 sequence is 17 residues long.

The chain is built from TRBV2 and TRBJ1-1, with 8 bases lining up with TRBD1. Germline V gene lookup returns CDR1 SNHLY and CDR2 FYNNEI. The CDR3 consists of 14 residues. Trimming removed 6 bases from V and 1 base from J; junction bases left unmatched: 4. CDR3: CASRQGTGNTEAFF. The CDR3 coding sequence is TGTGCCAGCAGGCAGGGGACAGGGAACACTGAAGCTTTCTTT.

The CDR3 sequence is CASSLEREGEAFF. The CDR3 DNA reads TGTGCCAGCAGCTTAGAGAGAGAGGGTGAAGCTTTCTTT. V and J are TRBV7-9 and TRBJ1-1; no reliable D call. Germline CDR1 SEHNR, CDR2 FQNEAQ (reference sequence). Deletions cut 1 base from V and 7 bases from J, with 10 bases between. The CDR3 covers 13 residues.

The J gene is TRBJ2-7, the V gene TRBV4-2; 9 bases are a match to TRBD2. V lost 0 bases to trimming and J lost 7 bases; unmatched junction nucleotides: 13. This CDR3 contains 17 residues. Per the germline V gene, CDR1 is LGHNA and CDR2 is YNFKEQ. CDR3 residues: CASSQDLAIAGAWEQYF. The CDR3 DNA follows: TGTGCCAGCAGCCAAGACTTGGCGATAGCGGGGGCGTGGGAGCAGTACTTC.

CDR3 region: CASTPSGGYTDTQYF. CDR3 coding DNA: TGTGCCAGCACCCCTAGCGGGGGGTATACAGATACGCAGTATTTT. The chain carries TRBV9 and TRBJ2-3; 11 bases line up with TRBD2. The CDR3 is 15 amino acids. Germline trimming cut 6 bases from V and 3 bases from J; bases unmatched to any gene: 6. CDR1 and CDR2 from the germline V gene are SGDLS and YYNGEE.

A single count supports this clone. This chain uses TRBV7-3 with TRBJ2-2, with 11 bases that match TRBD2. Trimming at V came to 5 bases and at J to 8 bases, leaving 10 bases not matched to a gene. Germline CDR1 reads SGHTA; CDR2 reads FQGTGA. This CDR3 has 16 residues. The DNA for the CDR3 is TGTGCCAGCAGCCCGTTTAGCGGGGGGGTATCAGGGGAGCTGTTTTTT. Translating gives CASSPFSGGVSGELFF.

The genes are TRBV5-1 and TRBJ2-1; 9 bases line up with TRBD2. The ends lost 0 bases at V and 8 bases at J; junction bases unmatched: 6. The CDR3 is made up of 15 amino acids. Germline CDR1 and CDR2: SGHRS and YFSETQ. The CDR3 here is CASSLGASGADEQFF. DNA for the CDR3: TGCGCCAGCAGCTTGGGAGCTAGCGGGGCGGATGAGCAGTTCTTC.

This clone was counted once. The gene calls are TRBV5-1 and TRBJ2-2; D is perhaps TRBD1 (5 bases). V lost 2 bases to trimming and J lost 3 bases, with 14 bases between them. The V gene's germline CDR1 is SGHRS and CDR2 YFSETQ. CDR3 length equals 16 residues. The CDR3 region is CASSLSGRVDTGELFF. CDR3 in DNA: TGCGCCAGCAGCTTATCAGGGCGAGTAGACACCGGGGAGCTGTTTTTT.

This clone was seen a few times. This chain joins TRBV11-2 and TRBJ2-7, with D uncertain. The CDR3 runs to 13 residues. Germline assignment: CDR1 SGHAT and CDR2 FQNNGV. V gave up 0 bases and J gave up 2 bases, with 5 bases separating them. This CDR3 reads CASSLDLPYEQYF. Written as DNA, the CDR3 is TGTGCCAGCAGCTTAGATCTACCCTACGAGCAGTACTTC.

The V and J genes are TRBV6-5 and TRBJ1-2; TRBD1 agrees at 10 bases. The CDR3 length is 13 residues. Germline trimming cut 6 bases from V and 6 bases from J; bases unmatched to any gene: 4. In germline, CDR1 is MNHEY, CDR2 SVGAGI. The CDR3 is CASSRQGANGYTF. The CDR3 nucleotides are TGTGCCAGCAGCCGACAGGGGGCTAATGGCTACACCTTC.

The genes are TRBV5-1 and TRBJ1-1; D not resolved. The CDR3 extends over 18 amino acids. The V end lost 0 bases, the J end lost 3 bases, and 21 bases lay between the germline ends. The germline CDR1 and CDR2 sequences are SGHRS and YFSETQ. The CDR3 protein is CASSLGARAPLVDTEAFF. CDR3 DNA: TGCGCCAGCAGCTTGGGGGCGCGGGCCCCTCTAGTGGACACTGAAGCTTTCTTT.

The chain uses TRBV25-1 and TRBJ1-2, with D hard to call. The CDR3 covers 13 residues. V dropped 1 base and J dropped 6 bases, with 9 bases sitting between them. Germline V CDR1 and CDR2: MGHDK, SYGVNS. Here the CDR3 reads CASSELRSDGYTF. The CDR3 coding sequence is TGTGCCAGCAGTGAATTGAGGTCAGATGGCTACACCTTC.

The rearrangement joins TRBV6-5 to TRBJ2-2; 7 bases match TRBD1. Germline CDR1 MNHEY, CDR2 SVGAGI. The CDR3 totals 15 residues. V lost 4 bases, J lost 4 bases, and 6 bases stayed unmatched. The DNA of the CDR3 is TGTGCCAGCAGTTCGAGGGGGCGTATCACCGGGGAGCTGTTTTTT. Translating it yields CASSSRGRITGELFF.